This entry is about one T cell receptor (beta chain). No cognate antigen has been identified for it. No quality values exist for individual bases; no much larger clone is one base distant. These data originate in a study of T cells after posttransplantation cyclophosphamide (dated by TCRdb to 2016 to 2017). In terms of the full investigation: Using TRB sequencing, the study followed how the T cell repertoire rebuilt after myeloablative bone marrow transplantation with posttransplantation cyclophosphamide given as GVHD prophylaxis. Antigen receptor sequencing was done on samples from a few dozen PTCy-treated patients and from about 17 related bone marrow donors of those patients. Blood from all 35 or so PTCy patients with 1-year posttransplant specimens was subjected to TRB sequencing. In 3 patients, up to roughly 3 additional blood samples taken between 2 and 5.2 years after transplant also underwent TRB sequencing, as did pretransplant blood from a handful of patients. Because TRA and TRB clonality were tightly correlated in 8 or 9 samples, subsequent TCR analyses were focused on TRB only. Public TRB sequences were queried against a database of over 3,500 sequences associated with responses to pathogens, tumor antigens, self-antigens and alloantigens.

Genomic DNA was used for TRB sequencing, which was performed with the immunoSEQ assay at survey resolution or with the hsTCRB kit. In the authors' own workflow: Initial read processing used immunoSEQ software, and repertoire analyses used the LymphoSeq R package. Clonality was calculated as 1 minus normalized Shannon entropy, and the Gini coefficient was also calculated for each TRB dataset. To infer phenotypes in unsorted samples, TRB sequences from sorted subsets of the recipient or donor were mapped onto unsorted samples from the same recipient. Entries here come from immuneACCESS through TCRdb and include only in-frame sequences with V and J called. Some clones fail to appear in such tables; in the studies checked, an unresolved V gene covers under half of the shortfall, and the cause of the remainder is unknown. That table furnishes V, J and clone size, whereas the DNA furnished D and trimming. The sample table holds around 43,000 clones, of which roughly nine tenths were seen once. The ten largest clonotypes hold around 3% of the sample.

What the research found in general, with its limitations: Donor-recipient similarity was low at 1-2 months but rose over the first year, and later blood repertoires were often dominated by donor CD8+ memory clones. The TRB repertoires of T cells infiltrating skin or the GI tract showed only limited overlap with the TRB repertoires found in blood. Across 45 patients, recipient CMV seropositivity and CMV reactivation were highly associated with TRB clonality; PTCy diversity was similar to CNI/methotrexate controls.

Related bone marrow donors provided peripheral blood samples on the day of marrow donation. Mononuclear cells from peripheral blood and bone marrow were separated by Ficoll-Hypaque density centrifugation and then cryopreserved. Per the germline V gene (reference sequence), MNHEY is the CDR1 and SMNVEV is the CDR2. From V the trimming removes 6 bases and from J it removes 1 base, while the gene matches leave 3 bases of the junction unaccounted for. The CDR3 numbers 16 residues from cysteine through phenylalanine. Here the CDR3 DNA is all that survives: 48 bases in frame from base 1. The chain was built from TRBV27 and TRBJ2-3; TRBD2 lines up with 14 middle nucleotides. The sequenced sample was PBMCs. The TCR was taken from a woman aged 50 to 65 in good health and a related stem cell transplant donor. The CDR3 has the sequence CASRLGLAGGTDTQYF. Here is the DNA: TGTGCCAGCAGACTGGGACTAGCGGGAGGCACAGATACGCAGTATTTT.